A selection of T cell receptor beta chains follows, all from one sample in a study of lymphopenia after photon versus proton radiotherapy. Clones were sequenced by immunoSEQ multiplex PCR, and TCRdb holds only the in-frame ones, with some missing. The sample records roughly 41,000 clones, over 65% being singletons. The sample was peripheral blood, taken from a patient treated with photon-based radiotherapy. These receptors were taken from a man aged 50 to 60 with gastric cancer. The CDR3 runs from the conserved cysteine through the conserved F or W. The D gene is left open where the match is weak. For some rows the clone size is stated as once, few or many, or as a class when expanded; others skip it.

D	size	V	J	CDR3	DNA
TRBD2	-	TRBV6-1	TRBJ2-1	CASSEGLASGRNEQFF	TGTGCCAGCAGTGAAGGGTTGGCTAGCGGGAGGAATGAGCAGTTCTTC
-	-	TRBV19	TRBJ1-2	CASSIEGGALFNYGYTF	TGTGCCAGTAGTATAGAAGGCGGGGCGCTTTTTAACTATGGCTACACCTTC
-	-	TRBV20-1	TRBJ2-7	CSARGDYEQYF	TGCAGTGCAAGAGGGGACTACGAGCAGTACTTC
TRBD2	-	TRBV2	TRBJ2-7	CASSESGGGPSFSYEQYF	TGTGCCAGCAGTGAATCCGGGGGAGGGCCCTCTTTCTCCTACGAGCAGTACTTC
-	once	TRBV15	TRBJ2-3	CATSRYRDFDTQYF	TGTGCCACCAGCAGGTACCGGGACTTCGATACGCAGTATTTT
-	-	TRBV7-2	TRBJ1-5	CASSSQGNQPQHF	TGTGCCAGCAGCTCCCAGGGAAATCAGCCCCAGCATTTT
-	-	TRBV5-1	TRBJ2-3	CASSTQGTDTQYF	TGCGCCAGCAGCACCCAAGGCACAGATACGCAGTATTTT
TRBD2	-	TRBV5-8	TRBJ2-2	CASSQLAGAVTGELFF	TGTGCCAGCAGCCAGCTAGCGGGAGCGGTCACCGGGGAGCTGTTTTTT
-	-	TRBV5-1	TRBJ2-7	CASSLESEQYF	TGCGCCAGCAGCTTGGAATCCGAGCAGTACTTC
-	-	TRBV28	TRBJ1-5	CASSQQHQPQHF	TGTGCCAGCAGTCAACAACACCAGCCCCAGCATTTT
-	-	TRBV19	TRBJ1-4	CASSIWGANEKLFF	TGTGCCAGTAGTATTTGGGGAGCTAATGAAAAACTGTTTTTT
TRBD1	-	TRBV7-9	TRBJ2-7	CASSSFRTGDEQYF	TGTGCCAGCAGCTCCTTTCGGACAGGGGACGAGCAGTACTTC
TRBD2	-	TRBV5-4	TRBJ2-5	CASSPPTGGWETQYF	TGTGCCAGCAGCCCCCCTACGGGAGGGTGGGAGACCCAGTACTTC
TRBD1	-	TRBV6-1	TRBJ1-2	CASSWPGQGDYGYTF	TGTGCCAGCAGTTGGCCGGGACAGGGGGACTATGGCTACACCTTC
-	-	TRBV4-1	TRBJ1-1	CASSRGRGQNTEAFF	TGCGCCAGCAGCCGCGGAAGGGGACAAAACACTGAAGCTTTCTTT
-	-	TRBV18	TRBJ2-5	CASSPQGQETQYF	TGTGCCAGCTCACCACAGGGCCAAGAGACCCAGTACTTC
TRBD1	-	TRBV25-1	TRBJ1-1	CASTPGPTGGRTEAFF	TGTGCCAGCACCCCCGGACCGACAGGGGGCAGGACTGAAGCTTTCTTT
TRBD1	-	TRBV11-2	TRBJ1-1	CASSFAGQEAFF	TGTGCCAGCAGCTTCGCGGGACAGGAAGCTTTCTTT
-	few	TRBV30	TRBJ1-2	CAWSNPPRNYGYTF	TGTGCCTGGAGTAACCCCCCGAGGAACTATGGCTACACCTTC
-	once	TRBV28	TRBJ1-2	CASSLPQNGGPSF	TGTGCCAGCAGTTTGCCTCAGAACGGAGGGCCGTCCTTC
TRBD1	-	TRBV5-1	TRBJ2-7	CASSLGQGVTYEQYF	TGCGCCAGCAGCCTGGGACAGGGCGTTACCTACGAGCAGTACTTC
-	-	TRBV4-1	TRBJ1-3	CASSPRAGLGNTIYF	TGCGCCAGCAGCCCTCGTGCAGGGTTGGGAAACACCATATATTTT
TRBD2	-	TRBV4-3	TRBJ2-1	CASTPTSGYYNEQFF	TGCGCCAGCACCCCGACTAGCGGGTACTACAATGAGCAGTTCTTC
-	-	TRBV5-1	TRBJ2-1	CASSYEGGKNNEQFF	TGCGCCAGCAGCTATGAGGGCGGGAAAAACAATGAGCAGTTCTTC
-	-	TRBV23-1	TRBJ2-6	CASSKFNTQQSRANVLTF	TGCGCCAGCAGTAAATTTAATACGCAACAAAGTCGGGCCAACGTCCTGACTTTC
TRBD2	-	TRBV11-2	TRBJ2-5	CASSSSGLAGGETQYF	TGTGCCAGCAGCTCCTCCGGACTAGCGGGAGGAGAGACCCAGTACTTC
-	-	TRBV5-1	TRBJ2-7	CASSLAAGFYEQYF	TGCGCCAGCAGCTTGGCGGCGGGGTTCTACGAGCAGTACTTC
-	-	TRBV19	TRBJ1-1	CASSPPLDFGGAFF	TGTGCCAGTAGTCCCCCCCTGGACTTCGGGGGGGCTTTCTTT
-	-	TRBV4-3	TRBJ2-5	CASSQVISWEASDRTARETQYF	TGCGCCAGCAGCCAAGTGATTAGTTGGGAGGCTAGCGACAGAACCGCCCGAGAGACCCAGTACTTC
-	-	TRBV2	TRBJ2-2	CASRASGTGELFF	TGTGCCAGCAGGGCAAGCGGCACCGGGGAGCTGTTTTTT
TRBD2	few	TRBV28	TRBJ2-2	CASSLGLAETGELFF	TGTGCCAGCAGTCTGGGACTAGCGGAGACCGGGGAGCTGTTTTTT
-	-	TRBV6-5	TRBJ1-3	CASSYSSGSGNTIYF	TGTGCCAGCAGTTACTCATCCGGGTCTGGAAACACCATATATTTT
-	-	TRBV5-6	TRBJ2-5	CASGRGQQETQYF	TGTGCCAGCGGGAGGGGACAGCAAGAGACCCAGTACTTC
-	-	TRBV6-4	TRBJ2-1	CASSPGDAYNEQFF	TGTGCCAGCAGCCCAGGGGACGCCTACAATGAGCAGTTCTTC
TRBD2	-	TRBV4-1	TRBJ2-1	CASSHIAGGSYNEQFF	TGCGCCAGCAGCCACATAGCGGGAGGCTCCTACAATGAGCAGTTCTTC
-	-	TRBV9	TRBJ2-1	CASSVGPWKNEQFF	TGTGCCAGCAGCGTAGGGCCTTGGAAGAATGAGCAGTTCTTC
TRBD1	once	TRBV7-6	TRBJ2-7	CASSLATGGTYEQYF	TGTGCCAGCAGCTTAGCGACAGGGGGTACTTACGAGCAGTACTTC
TRBD1	few	TRBV27	TRBJ2-7	CASGGQASSYEQYF	TGTGCCAGCGGTGGACAGGCCAGCTCCTACGAGCAGTACTTC
TRBD1	-	TRBV5-1	TRBJ2-7	CASSLDRGIFYEQYF	TGCGCCAGCAGCTTGGACAGGGGGATCTTCTACGAGCAGTACTTC
TRBD1	-	TRBV2	TRBJ2-3	CATQGASPPDTQYF	TGTGCCACACAGGGGGCTTCCCCGCCAGATACGCAGTATTTT
-	few	TRBV7-6	TRBJ2-7	CASSRGGGEQYF	TGTGCCAGCAGTCGGGGAGGGGGCGAGCAGTACTTC
TRBD2	few	TRBV7-2	TRBJ2-7	CASSRSGSHEQYF	TGTGCCAGCAGCCGTAGCGGGAGTCACGAGCAGTACTTC
TRBD1	-	TRBV6-5	TRBJ1-2	CASSYGGGQGYGYTF	TGTGCCAGCAGTTACGGGGGGGGACAGGGCTATGGCTACACCTTC
-	-	TRBV7-2	TRBJ2-1	CASSLTIYNEQFF	TGTGCCAGCAGCTTAACCATATACAATGAGCAGTTCTTC
-	-	TRBV19	TRBJ1-3	CASSAGLRNTIYF	TGTGCCAGTAGCGCCGGGCTGAGAAACACCATATATTTT
-	-	TRBV27	TRBJ2-7	CASSQGGSRRYYEQYF	TGTGCCAGCAGTCAGGGAGGTAGTCGGCGCTACTACGAGCAGTACTTC
-	-	TRBV18	TRBJ2-7	CASSPPTPGSYEQYF	TGTGCCAGCTCACCACCGACCCCGGGCTCCTACGAGCAGTACTTC
-	-	TRBV21-1	TRBJ1-5	CASSKAPGYSNQPQHF	TGTGCCAGCAGCAAAGCTCCCGGTTATAGCAATCAGCCCCAGCATTTT
-	-	TRBV5-8	TRBJ1-2	CASSLGLTRYGDYGYTF	TGTGCCAGCAGCTTGGGGCTGACAAGGTACGGGGACTATGGCTACACCTTC
-	-	TRBV4-1	TRBJ2-1	CASSLPGGGYEQFF	TGCGCCAGCAGCCTTCCCGGTGGGGGGTATGAGCAGTTCTTC
TRBD2	once	TRBV19	TRBJ2-7	CASSISGRYEQYF	TGTGCCAGTAGTATAAGCGGGAGGTACGAGCAGTACTTC
-	-	TRBV7-9	TRBJ2-1	CASSSTRVWGTSDNEQFF	TGTGCCAGCAGCTCAACTCGGGTCTGGGGGACTTCGGACAATGAGCAGTTCTTC
-	-	TRBV4-2	TRBJ2-1	CASSQDRERRSGDEQFF	TGTGCCAGCAGCCAAGATCGGGAGAGAAGGAGTGGCGATGAGCAGTTCTTC
-	-	TRBV16	TRBJ1-2	CASSPPGWSYGYTF	TGTGCCAGCAGCCCCCCAGGATGGAGCTATGGCTACACCTTC
-	-	TRBV18	TRBJ1-3	CASSPPFPSWGWLRNTIYF	TGTGCCAGCTCACCACCCTTCCCTTCGTGGGGATGGCTACGAAACACCATATATTTT
-	once	TRBV11-3	TRBJ2-5	CASSFPGDYQETQYF	TGTGCCAGCAGCTTCCCAGGTGACTACCAAGAGACCCAGTACTTC
TRBD2	-	TRBV5-1	TRBJ2-7	CASRLALAGGEQYF	TGCGCCAGCAGACTTGCGTTAGCGGGAGGGGAGCAGTACTTC
TRBD1	-	TRBV10-3	TRBJ2-7	CASSGGSSYEQYF	TGTGCCAGTTCAGGGGGCAGCTCCTACGAGCAGTACTTC
TRBD2	-	TRBV16	TRBJ2-5	CASSQGLAGGGETQYF	TGTGCCAGCAGCCAAGGGCTAGCGGGAGGAGGAGAGACCCAGTACTTC
-	-	TRBV28	TRBJ1-3	CASSQNLGGNTIYF	TGTGCCAGCAGCCAAAATTTAGGTGGAAACACCATATATTTT